This T cell receptor beta chain derives from a study of shared clonotypes between healthy human individuals. In germline, CDR1 is SGHAT, CDR2 FQNNGV. The germline V and J ends were trimmed by 5 bases and 5 bases, with 10 bases remaining between them. The length of the CDR3 is 12 residues. Assay used: immunoSEQ multiplex PCR; TCRdb lists only in-frame clones, some missing. The sample consists of 550,000 to 800,000 clones, 90% of them appearing once. The chain carries TRBV11-2 and TRBJ2-7; D gene ambiguous. Sequencing was carried out using memory CD8+ T cells from PBMCs. Documented subset: CD45RO+ cells pooled with CCR7-negative TemRA cells. The receptor's source is a man between 18 and 35 years old in good health. Some clones in this sample may be carry-over from other donors' samples. This CDR3 reads CASSPNGNEQYF. DNA of the CDR3: TGTGCCAGCAGCCCAAATGGTAACGAGCAGTACTTC.